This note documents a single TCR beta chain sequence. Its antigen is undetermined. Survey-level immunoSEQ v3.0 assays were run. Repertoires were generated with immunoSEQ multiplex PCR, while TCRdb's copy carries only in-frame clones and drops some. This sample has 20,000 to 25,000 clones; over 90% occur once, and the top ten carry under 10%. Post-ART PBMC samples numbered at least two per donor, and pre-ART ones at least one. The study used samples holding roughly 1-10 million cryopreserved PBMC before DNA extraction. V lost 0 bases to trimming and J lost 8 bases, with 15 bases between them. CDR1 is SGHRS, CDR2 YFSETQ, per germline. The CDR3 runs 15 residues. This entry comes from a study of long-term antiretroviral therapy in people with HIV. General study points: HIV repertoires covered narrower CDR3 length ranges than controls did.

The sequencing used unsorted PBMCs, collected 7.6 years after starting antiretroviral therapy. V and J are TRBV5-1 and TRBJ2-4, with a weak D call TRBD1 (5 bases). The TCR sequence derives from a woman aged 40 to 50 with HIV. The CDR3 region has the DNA TGCGCCAGCAGCTTGGGGGGCTATGGTGGTGACATTCAGTACTTC. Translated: CASSLGGYGGDIQYF.